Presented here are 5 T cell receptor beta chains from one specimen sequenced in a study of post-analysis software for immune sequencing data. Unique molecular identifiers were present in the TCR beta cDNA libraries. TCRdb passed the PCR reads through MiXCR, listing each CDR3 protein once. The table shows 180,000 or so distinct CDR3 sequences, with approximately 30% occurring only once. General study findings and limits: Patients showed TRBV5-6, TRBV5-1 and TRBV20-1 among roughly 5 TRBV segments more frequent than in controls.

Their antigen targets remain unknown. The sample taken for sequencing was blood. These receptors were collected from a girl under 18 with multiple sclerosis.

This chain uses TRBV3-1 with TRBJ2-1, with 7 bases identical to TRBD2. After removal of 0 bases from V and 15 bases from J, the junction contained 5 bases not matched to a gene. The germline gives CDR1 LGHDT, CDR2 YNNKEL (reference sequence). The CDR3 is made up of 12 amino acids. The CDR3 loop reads CASSQEGRALFF. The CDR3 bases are TGTGCCAGCAGCCAAGAAGGGAGGGCACTGTTCTTC.

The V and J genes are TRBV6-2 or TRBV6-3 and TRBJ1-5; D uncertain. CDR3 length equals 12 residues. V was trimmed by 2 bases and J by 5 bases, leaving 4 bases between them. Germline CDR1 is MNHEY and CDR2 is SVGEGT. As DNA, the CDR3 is TGTGCCAGCAGTTACAGCTATCAGCCCCAGCATTTT. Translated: CASSYSYQPQHF.

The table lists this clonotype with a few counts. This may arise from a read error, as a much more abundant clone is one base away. In DNA form, the CDR3 reads TGCAGCGTCGATGGCGGGCGGGCGTATGAGCAGTACTTC. As protein: CSVDGGRAYEQYF. V usage is TRBV29-1 and J usage is TRBJ2-5, with D possibly matching TRBD2 (5 bases). Germline loops: CDR1 SQVTM, CDR2 ANQGSEA. The CDR3 is made up of 13 amino acids. Between the trimmed V and J ends, which lost 6 bases and 11 bases, there was a span of 22 bases.

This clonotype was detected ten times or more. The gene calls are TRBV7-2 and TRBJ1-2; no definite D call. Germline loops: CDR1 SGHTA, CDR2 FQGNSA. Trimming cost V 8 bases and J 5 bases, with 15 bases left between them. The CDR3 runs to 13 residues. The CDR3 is CASGGSSGYGYTF. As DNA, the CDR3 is TGTGCCAGCGGCGGGTCGTCGGGATATGGCTACACCTTC.

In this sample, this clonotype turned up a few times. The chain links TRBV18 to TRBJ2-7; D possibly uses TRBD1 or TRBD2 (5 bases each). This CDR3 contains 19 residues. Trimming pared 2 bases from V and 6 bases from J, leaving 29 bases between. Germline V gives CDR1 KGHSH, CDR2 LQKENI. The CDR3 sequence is CASSPTGTSGKGASFEQYF. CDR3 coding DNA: TGTGCCAGCTCACCAACGGGAACTTCGGGGAAAGGGGCTTCGTTCGAGCAGTACTTC.